The 20 T cell receptor beta chains below were found in one sample sequenced in a study of T cell changes during pregnancy in multiple sclerosis. TCRdb keeps only in-frame clones here, not all; method: immunoSEQ multiplex PCR. The sample yields around 78,000 clones, around 92% seen once. Sequenced material: peripheral blood, taken in the third trimester of pregnancy. These receptors were obtained from a female donor in good health, enrolled as a control in a pregnancy study.

The genes are TRBV7-6 and TRBJ2-7; possible D gene TRBD1, 6 bases. Trimming stripped 1 base from V and 2 bases from J, with 12 bases between. This CDR3 is built from 15 residues. CDR1 and CDR2 (germline): SGHVS, FNYEAQ. CDR3: CASSLEGTSTYEQYF. CDR3 sequence (DNA): TGTGCCAGCAGCTTAGAAGGGACATCTACCTACGAGCAGTACTTC.

This clone was seen a handful of times. The CDR3 protein is CASRKTGTGSGNTIYF. In DNA form, the CDR3 reads TGTGCCAGCAGGAAGACAGGTACGGGCTCTGGAAACACCATATATTTT. The chain has TRBV28 and TRBJ1-3, with D possibly matching TRBD1 (6 bases). The CDR3 spans 16 residues. Trimming took off 6 bases at V and 0 bases at J, with 15 bases between the two ends. CDR1 and CDR2 from the germline V gene are MDHEN and SYDVKM. The full variable domain, rest sourced from reference TRBV28 and TRBJ1-3, is DVKVTQSSRYLVKRTGEKVFLECVQDMDHENMFWYRQDPGLGLRLIYFSYDVKMKEKGDIPEGYSVSREKKERFSLILESASTNQTSMYLCASRKTGTGSGNTIYFGEGSWLTVV.

This chain connects TRBV7-2 to TRBJ2-1, with 7 bases aligning to TRBD1. The CDR3 spans 14 residues. With 4 bases clipped from V and 8 bases from J, the junction kept 8 bases outside the gene matches. Germline CDR1 is SGHTA and CDR2 is FQGNSA. CDR3 sequence reads: CASSSHPTGDEQFF. DNA for the CDR3: TGTGCCAGCAGCTCCCATCCTACAGGGGATGAGCAGTTCTTC.

The V and J genes are TRBV5-1 and TRBJ2-2; D might be TRBD2 (7 bases). V was shortened by 0 bases and J by 9 bases, with 15 bases between the two germline ends. The CDR3 is 15 amino acids. Per germline, CDR1 SGHRS and CDR2 YFSETQ. The CDR3 DNA reads TGCGCCAGCAGCTTGGAAGGGGGGGATTTACGGGAGCTGTTTTTT. It is translated as CASSLEGGDLRELFF.

The rearrangement joins TRBV5-1 to TRBJ1-1; possibly TRBD1 for D (6 bases). The germline V gene has CDR1 SGHRS and CDR2 YFSETQ. Trimming removed 4 bases from V and 7 bases from J, with 11 bases in between. This CDR3 is built from 12 residues. The chain's CDR3 is CASSDGTHEAFF. The CDR3 DNA sequence: TGCGCCAGCAGCGACGGGACACATGAAGCTTTCTTT.

V and J are TRBV6-6 and TRBJ1-2; D might be TRBD1 (5 bases). This CDR3 has 16 amino acids. With 2 bases removed from V and 4 bases from J, the gap between germline ends came to 17 bases. Germline-derived CDR1 and CDR2 are MNHNY and SVGAGI (reference sequence). The CDR3 spells CASSYPKAQGAYGYTF. CDR3 DNA: TGTGCCAGCAGTTACCCGAAAGCCCAGGGCGCCTATGGCTACACCTTC.

V is TRBV4-2 and J is TRBJ1-2; TRBD1 aligns across 8 bases. This CDR3 comprises 17 residues. Germline V gene data show CDR1 as LGHNA and CDR2 as YNFKEQ. The junction had 11 bases not matched to a gene; V was cut back by 1 base and J by 4 bases. The CDR3 DNA reads as TGTGCCAGCAGCCAAGCTGATCAGGGGGCAAGGGGCTATGGCTACACCTTC. Amino acids: CASSQADQGARGYGYTF.

The chain combines TRBV7-9 with TRBJ1-5; perhaps TRBD1 as D (6 bases). V dropped 3 bases and J dropped 15 bases, with 15 bases sitting between them. Germline loops: CDR1 SEHNR, CDR2 FQNEAQ (reference sequence). This CDR3 comprises 12 residues. The CDR3 nucleotides read TGTGCCAGCAGCTTGGACAGAGAACAATGGCATTTT. Protein: CASSLDREQWHF.

The CDR3 sequence is CASSPREGGYTF. The CDR3 DNA sequence: TGTGCCAGCAGTCCCCGGGAGGGGGGCTACACCTTC. The chain employs TRBV6-5 and TRBJ1-2, with a weak D call TRBD1 (5 bases). The CDR3 runs to 12 residues. Germline CDR1 reads MNHEY; CDR2 reads SVGAGI. Between the trimmed V and J ends, which lost 5 bases and 8 bases, there was a span of 12 bases.

The chain recombines TRBV5-1 with TRBJ2-3, with 10 positions matching TRBD1. J gave up 3 bases and V 3 bases, and 10 bases lay outside the gene matches. Germline-derived CDR1 and CDR2 are SGHRS and YFSETQ. The CDR3 loop spans 17 amino acids. The CDR3 loop reads CASSWPQDRGGTDTQYF. The CDR3 bases are TGCGCCAGCAGCTGGCCCCAGGACAGGGGGGGAACAGATACGCAGTATTTT.

The chain recombines TRBV5-1 with TRBJ2-3; possibly TRBD2 for D (5 bases). Germline values: CDR1 SGHRS, CDR2 YFSETQ. CDR3 size: 14 residues. The V and J ends lost 0 bases and 6 bases respectively, with 11 bases between them. This chain's CDR3 is CASSLDSPGDTQYF. The CDR3 DNA sequence: TGCGCCAGCAGCTTGGACTCCCCGGGGGATACGCAGTATTTT.

The rearrangement uses TRBV5-1 and TRBJ1-4; TRBD1 is a possible D gene (5 bases). This CDR3 has 14 residues. The V end was cut by 5 bases, the J end by 8 bases, with 16 bases between. Germline CDR1 is SGHRS and CDR2 is YFSETQ. In DNA form, the CDR3 reads TGCGCCAGCAGTTGGCAGGGTGACAAAGAAAAACTGTTTTTT. This translates into CASSWQGDKEKLFF.

The chain links TRBV30 to TRBJ2-3, with 8 bases identical to TRBD2. J gave up 9 bases and V 2 bases, and 10 bases lay outside the gene matches. CDR3 length: 14 amino acids. Germline CDR1 reads GTSNPN; CDR2 reads SVGIG (reference sequence). In nucleotides, the CDR3 is TGTGCCTGGAGTTCGTCCGGGAGGGCCGTGACGCAGTATTTT. Translating it yields CAWSSSGRAVTQYF.

The CDR3 reads CASSFYRGPYEQYF. CDR3 sequence (DNA): TGCGCCAGCAGCTTCTACAGGGGGCCCTACGAGCAGTACTTC. V is TRBV5-1 and J is TRBJ2-7; 9 bases are shared with TRBD1. CDR1 is SGHRS, CDR2 YFSETQ, per germline. The CDR3 consists of 14 residues. J was trimmed by 2 bases and V by 2 bases; bases with no gene match: 2.

V is TRBV30 and J is TRBJ1-5, with 9 nucleotides matching TRBD1. With 0 bases clipped from V and 9 bases from J, the junction kept 21 bases outside the gene matches. The CDR3 contains 19 residues. The germline gives CDR1 GTSNPN, CDR2 SVGIG (reference sequence). Written as DNA, the CDR3 is TGTGCCTGGAGTGTCGACCGATCTACGGGACAGGGAGCCTTGGGGCCCCAGCATTTT. Amino acid sequence: CAWSVDRSTGQGALGPQHF.

The chain uses TRBV5-4 and TRBJ2-2; 7 bases fit TRBD1. The CDR3 is 15 residues long. J lost 8 bases, V lost 4 bases, and 11 bases had no gene match. The V gene's germline CDR1 is SGHNT and CDR2 YYREEE (reference sequence). The CDR3 is CASSPTAGGTGELFF. The CDR3 region has the DNA TGTGCCAGCAGCCCGACGGCAGGGGGTACGGGGGAGCTGTTTTTT.

This rearrangement joins TRBV7-6 to TRBJ2-7, with TRBD1 matching over 12 bases. The CDR3 covers 16 residues. Per germline, CDR1 SGHVS and CDR2 FNYEAQ. With V trimmed by 2 bases and J by 6 bases, 8 bases remained unmatched. CDR3: CASSLRLGDRGPEQYF. CDR3 nucleotides: TGTGCCAGCAGCTTACGGTTAGGGGACAGGGGGCCCGAGCAGTACTTC.

This sequence joins TRBV30 and TRBJ1-1, with D uncertain. Germline V gene data show CDR1 as GTSNPN and CDR2 as SVGIG (reference sequence). Trimming took off 0 bases at V and 7 bases at J, with 12 bases between the two ends. CDR3 length: 13 residues. This CDR3 reads CAWSVYAGLEAFF. The CDR3 DNA reads TGTGCCTGGAGTGTTTACGCGGGCCTTGAAGCTTTCTTT.

The chain employs TRBV4-1 and TRBJ1-4, with D possibly TRBD1 on 5 matching bases. This CDR3 spans 14 amino acids. CDR1 MGHRA and CDR2 YSYEKL come from the germline V gene. Trimming removed 3 bases at V and 8 bases at J, with 13 bases between. CDR3 loop: CASSQGGAREKLFF. The CDR3 DNA sequence: TGCGCCAGCAGCCAGGGAGGGGCCCGGGAAAAACTGTTTTTT.

The gene calls are TRBV7-2 and TRBJ2-4, with 9 bases lining up with TRBD2. Trimming cost V 5 bases and J 3 bases; bases outside gene matches: 5. This CDR3 contains 15 residues. CDR1 is SGHTA, CDR2 FQGNSA, per germline. The CDR3 sequence is CASSHQTSGKNIQYF. The CDR3 nucleotides are TGTGCCAGCAGCCACCAGACTAGCGGCAAAAACATTCAGTACTTC.